This passage covers 19 T cell receptor beta chains from one sample sequenced in a study of T cells after yellow fever vaccination. From the 5' RACE reads, TCRdb called clonotypes with MiXCR, one entry per CDR3 protein. The table lists over 120,000 distinct CDR3 sequences, 6.6% of them singletons. This sample comprised CD4+ T cells sorted from PBMCs, obtained 10 days after the yellow fever booster vaccination. The receptor set was obtained from a man younger than 45 who received the YFV17D yellow fever vaccine.

Ten or more counts support this clonotype. The rearrangement joins TRBV29-1 to TRBJ1-4, with no clear D. This CDR3 is 12 amino acids long. CDR1 is SQVTM, CDR2 ANQGSEA, per germline. Trimming pared 4 bases from V and 8 bases from J, leaving 11 bases between. The CDR3 bases are TGCAGCGTTGGAGGCATCCGCGAAAAACTGTTTTTT. This sequence encodes CSVGGIREKLFF. Full variable domain (remainder filled in from reference TRBV29-1 and TRBJ1-4): SAVISQKPSRDICQRGTSLTIQCQVDSQVTMMFWYRQQPGQSLTLIATANQGSEATYESGFVIDKFPISRPNLTFSTLTVSNMSPEDSSIYLCSVGGIREKLFFGSGTQLSVL.

This clonotype was observed at least ten times. The V gene is TRBV5-1, the J gene TRBJ1-5; weak D call: TRBD1 (5 bases). CDR1 and CDR2 (germline): SGHRS, YFSETQ. CDR3 length: 13 amino acids. Trimming stripped 3 bases from V and 3 bases from J, with 7 bases between. CDR3 amino acids: CASSSTVNQPQHF. DNA for the CDR3: TGCGCCAGCAGCTCGACAGTCAATCAGCCCCAGCATTTT. Full variable domain (rest looked up from reference TRBV5-1 and TRBJ1-5): KAGVTQTPRYLIKTRGQQVTLSCSPISGHRSVSWYQQTPGQGLQFLFEYFSETQRNKGNFPGRFSGRQFSNSRSEMNVSTLELGDSALYLCASSSTVNQPQHFGDGTRLSIL.

The chain employs TRBV7-9 and TRBJ2-3, with TRBD2 matching 11 bases. Germline CDR1 and CDR2: SEHNR and FQNEAQ (reference sequence). V was clipped by 4 bases and J by 4 bases; unmatched bases: 7. The CDR3 has 16 amino acids. The CDR3 region is CASSSPSGRPADTQYF. The CDR3 DNA is TGTGCCAGCAGCTCGCCTAGCGGGAGGCCAGCAGATACGCAGTATTTT.

The chain uses TRBV11-2 and TRBJ2-5; 9 positions agree with TRBD2. The CDR3 runs 14 residues. Germline V CDR1 and CDR2: SGHAT, FQNNGV. The V segment lost 4 bases and the J segment 5 bases; nucleotides outside the gene matches: 5. The chain's CDR3 is CASSWAAGGETQYF. CDR3 DNA sequence: TGTGCCAGCAGCTGGGCGGCGGGAGGGGAGACCCAGTACTTC.

This clonotype showed up just a few times. The V gene is TRBV28, the J gene TRBJ1-2, with 7 bases lining up with TRBD1. J was trimmed by 4 bases and V by 8 bases; bases with no gene match: 4. Per the germline V gene, CDR1 is MDHEN and CDR2 is SYDVKM. The CDR3 extends over 12 amino acids. CDR3 loop: CASYSGGYGYTF. The CDR3 DNA sequence: TGTGCCAGCTACTCAGGGGGCTATGGCTACACCTTC.

This clonotype has at least ten counts. The chain is built from TRBV29-1 and TRBJ2-3; 10 nucleotides match TRBD2. CDR3 length equals 14 residues. J was trimmed by 2 bases and V by 6 bases; bases with no gene match: 5. Germline-derived CDR1 and CDR2 are SQVTM and ANQGSEA. The CDR3: CSVRTSGYTDTQYF. Written as DNA, the CDR3 is TGCAGCGTACGGACTAGCGGCTACACAGATACGCAGTATTTT.

At least ten counts were recorded for this clonotype. The chain uses TRBV14 and TRBJ1-2; no clear D. V dropped 3 bases and J dropped 7 bases, with 18 bases sitting between them. This CDR3 spans 15 amino acids. The V gene's germline CDR1 is SGHDN and CDR2 FVKESK. As DNA, the CDR3 is TGTGCCAGCAGCCATCCCGGAGCGGGGTTAGGTGGCTACACCTTC. Protein: CASSHPGAGLGGYTF. Full variable domain (remainder filled in from reference TRBV14 and TRBJ1-2): EAGVTQFPSHSVIEKGQTVTLRCDPISGHDNLYWYRRVMGKEIKFLLHFVKESKQDESGMPNNRFLAERTGGTYSTLKVQPAELEDSGVYFCASSHPGAGLGGYTFGSGTRLTVV.

This clonotype was picked up many times. This chain connects TRBV29-1 to TRBJ2-7, with a weak D call TRBD2 (6 bases). The V end was cut by 1 base, the J end by 0 bases, with 10 bases between. The CDR3 is made up of 14 amino acids. The germline V gene has CDR1 SQVTM and CDR2 ANQGSEA. For the CDR3, the DNA is TGCAGCGTTGAAGCTCGGGGGAACTCCTACGAGCAGTACTTC. Amino acids: CSVEARGNSYEQYF.

This clonotype was seen at least ten times. V and J are TRBV7-9 and TRBJ2-1; D may be TRBD1 (7 bases). The CDR3 spans 16 residues. Germline-derived CDR1 and CDR2 are SEHNR and FQNEAQ (reference sequence). Trimming shortened V by 4 bases and J by 4 bases, and 17 bases separated the two germline ends. In DNA, the CDR3 is TGTGCCAGCAGCTCGACTAGGGGGCCCCTATACAATGAGCAGTTCTTC. Encoded protein: CASSSTRGPLYNEQFF.

This clonotype was recorded at least ten times. The chain is built from TRBV20-1 and TRBJ2-1; TRBD1 matches 10 bases. J lost 5 bases, V lost 3 bases, and 4 bases had no gene match. This CDR3 region has 14 residues. Germline CDR1 DFQATT, CDR2 SNEGSKA (reference sequence). This CDR3 reads CSARGTGEDNEQFF. In DNA, the CDR3 is TGCAGTGCTAGGGGGACAGGGGAAGACAATGAGCAGTTCTTC.

This clonotype showed up many times. This chain links TRBV5-6 with TRBJ2-4; 7 bases agree with TRBD1. The V gene's germline CDR1 is SGHDT and CDR2 YYEEEE. The CDR3 consists of 16 residues. Trimming removed 4 bases from V and 3 bases from J; junction bases left unmatched: 10. The DNA for the CDR3 is TGTGCCAGCAGCCTAGGGGGCGGTTTGGTCAAAAACATTCAGTACTTC. Protein: CASSLGGGLVKNIQYF.

This clonotype showed up many times. The CDR3 here is CASRTTGRRNSPLHF. The CDR3 nucleotides are TGTGCCAGCAGAACTACAGGGAGGCGTAATTCACCCCTCCACTTT. The rearrangement links TRBV28 to TRBJ1-6; D perhaps matches TRBD1 (6 bases). The germline gives CDR1 MDHEN, CDR2 SYDVKM. Trimming cost V 6 bases and J 6 bases, with 15 bases left between them. There are 15 residues in the CDR3.

The table lists this clonotype with many counts. The gene calls are TRBV29-1 and TRBJ1-2; D is unclear. V lost 3 bases to trimming and J lost 7 bases, with 9 bases between them. The CDR3 contains 11 residues. Per the germline V gene, CDR1 is SQVTM and CDR2 is ANQGSEA. In DNA, the CDR3 is TGCAGCGTTGATTCTGGGTTTGGCTACACCTTC. This encodes CSVDSGFGYTF. The entire variable domain, with the rest obtained from reference TRBV29-1 and TRBJ1-2, is as follows: SAVISQKPSRDICQRGTSLTIQCQVDSQVTMMFWYRQQPGQSLTLIATANQGSEATYESGFVIDKFPISRPNLTFSTLTVSNMSPEDSSIYLCSVDSGFGYTFGSGTRLTVV.

This clonotype was seen repeatedly, ten times or more. V and J are TRBV5-1 and TRBJ2-3, with D tentatively TRBD1 (6 bases). From germline, CDR1 is SGHRS and CDR2 YFSETQ. Deletions cut 4 bases from V and 4 bases from J, with 13 bases between. The CDR3 is 14 amino acids. The CDR3 bases are TGCGCCAGCAGCCCTGGACAGAAGTCAGATACGCAGTATTTT. Translating it yields CASSPGQKSDTQYF. Supplemented by reference TRBV5-1 and TRBJ2-3, the full variable domain reads KAGVTQTPRYLIKTRGQQVTLSCSPISGHRSVSWYQQTPGQGLQFLFEYFSETQRNKGNFPGRFSGRQFSNSRSEMNVSTLELGDSALYLCASSPGQKSDTQYFGPGTRLTVL.

The sample holds a few counts of this clonotype. This rearrangement joins TRBV5-1 to TRBJ2-1, with 8 bases identical to TRBD2. Germline loops: CDR1 SGHRS, CDR2 YFSETQ. V lost 1 base, J lost 8 bases, and 5 bases stayed unmatched. The CDR3 length is 14 residues. In DNA form, the CDR3 reads TGCGCCAGCAGCTTGCCAGCGGGAGAGGATGAGCAGTTCTTC. Encoded protein: CASSLPAGEDEQFF.

This clonotype was observed many times. This chain links TRBV20-1 with TRBJ1-4, with D maybe TRBD1 (5 bases). CDR1 and CDR2 (germline): DFQATT, SNEGSKA (reference sequence). Trimming took off 2 bases at V and 6 bases at J, with 19 bases between the two ends. The CDR3 runs 16 residues. CDR3 sequence (DNA): TGCAGTGCTAGATTCCTTAGGGGCGAGACTTATGAAAAACTGTTTTTT. Protein sequence: CSARFLRGETYEKLFF.

This clonotype was observed at least ten times. This chain connects TRBV6-1 to TRBJ2-1, with TRBD2 matching 7 bases. Trimming took 7 bases from V and 8 from J; bases not matched to a gene: 14. The germline V gene has CDR1 MNHNS and CDR2 SASEGT. The CDR3 loop spans 15 amino acids. CDR3 loop: CASMSGAGESYEQFF. Written as DNA, the CDR3 is TGTGCCAGCATGTCTGGCGCGGGAGAGAGCTATGAGCAGTTCTTC.

This chain connects TRBV7-9 to TRBJ2-3; D may correspond to TRBD1 or TRBD2 (6 bases each). Germline-derived CDR1 and CDR2 are SEHNR and FQNEAQ (reference sequence). The CDR3 spans 15 residues. Between the trimmed V and J ends, which lost 5 bases and 0 bases, there was a span of 12 bases. CDR3 coding DNA: TGTGCCAGCAGCCGGACGGGGGCTAGCACAGATACGCAGTATTTT. Translated: CASSRTGASTDTQYF.

The rearrangement joins TRBV7-6 to TRBJ2-7, with 9 bases fitting TRBD1. Germline V gives CDR1 SGHVS, CDR2 FNYEAQ. This CDR3 comprises 14 residues. Trimming removed 4 bases from V and 6 bases from J; junction bases left unmatched: 7. Written as DNA, the CDR3 is TGTGCCAGCAGCTCCACTGGGACAGGGCCCGAGCAGTACTTC. This sequence encodes CASSSTGTGPEQYF.